The TCR beta chain under discussion was sequenced for a study of cytomegalovirus exposure and HLA in healthy donors. Turning to the study itself: The same platform was used for the 100 to 150 validation repertoires and the roughly 720 first-cohort repertoires, a later analysis reported. Study-level points and caveats: Many donors shared some public TCRs, even though most TCR sequences were rare.

The table came from immunoSEQ multiplex PCR; TCRdb's copy has only in-frame clones and leaves some out. The table includes more than 50,000 clones, roughly 94% detected once. Of note for this clone: The target antigen is unknown.

Unmatched junction bases numbered 9, after V lost 2 bases and J lost 6 bases. The CDR3 is made up of 16 amino acids. CDR1 is MNHEY and CDR2 is SVGAGI in the germline V gene. The chain employs TRBV6-5 and TRBJ2-7; the match to TRBD1 covers 11 bases. The source is a man aged 18 to 30 in good health and CMV-seronegative. The sample comprised PBMCs. The CDR3 here is CASSYTAGTGGLEQYF. CDR3 nucleotide sequence: TGTGCCAGCAGTTACACCGCCGGGACAGGGGGACTCGAGCAGTACTTC.